A single sample gave rise to the 13 T cell receptor beta chains below, sequenced in a study of CD8 T cells in ankylosing spondylitis. General study results and limits: In ankylosing spondylitis blood, a motif of fewer than 10 highly homologous TCR beta variants appeared characteristic.

Antigens of these TCRs are unknown. TCRdb redid the calling of the 5' RACE reads with MiXCR, one entry per CDR3 protein. The sample records 470,000 or so distinct CDR3 sequences, about 25% being singletons. The sample comprised blood, either unsorted or a sorted T cell fraction (not recorded which). The receptors originated from a male donor with ankylosing spondylitis.

This clonotype was picked up a small number of times. The CDR3 loop reads CAISESRERGNQPQHF. The CDR3 DNA follows: TGTGCCATCAGTGAGTCTCGGGAACGGGGCAATCAGCCCCAGCATTTT. This chain joins TRBV10-3 and TRBJ1-5; no firm D call. The CDR3 length is 16 residues. The V end was cut by 0 bases, the J end by 2 bases, with 11 bases between. Per germline, CDR1 ENHRY and CDR2 SYGVKD.

The chain is built from TRBV20-1 and TRBJ1-1; D gene uncertain. The germline V gene has CDR1 DFQATT and CDR2 SNEGSKA (reference sequence). Trimming left V 3 bases short and J 1 base short, with 9 bases between. This CDR3 region has 13 residues. The CDR3 DNA reads TGCAGTGCTAGTGATGACCCGAACACTGAAGCTTTCTTT. This translates into CSASDDPNTEAFF.

The DNA of the CDR3 is TGCAGCGTTGAGAATAACAGCTATGGCTACACCTTC. Protein product: CSVENNSYGYTF. This chain connects TRBV29-1 to TRBJ1-2; no firm D call. Trimming pared 3 bases from V and 4 bases from J, leaving 9 bases between. This CDR3 contains 12 residues. In germline, CDR1 is SQVTM, CDR2 ANQGSEA.

V is TRBV20-1 and J is TRBJ1-4, with 7 positions matching TRBD1. The CDR3 loop spans 13 amino acids. After removal of 6 bases from V and 5 bases from J, the junction contained 6 bases not matched to a gene. Germline V gene lookup returns CDR1 DFQATT and CDR2 SNEGSKA (reference sequence). CDR3 DNA sequence: TGCAGTGCCCCCCCAGGGGGGAATGAAAAACTGTTTTTT. Translating gives CSAPPGGNEKLFF.

This clonotype was seen more than once but under ten times. The chain is built from TRBV12-3 or TRBV12-4 and TRBJ2-3; tentatively, D is TRBD2 (6 bases). The length of the CDR3 is 14 residues. With 4 bases removed from V and 6 bases from J, the gap between germline ends came to 14 bases. The chain's CDR3 is CASSSGYAGDTQYF. The DNA of the CDR3 is TGTGCCAGCAGTTCCGGGTACGCGGGGGATACGCAGTATTTT.

In this sample, this clonotype turned up a few times. This chain uses TRBV29-1 with TRBJ2-7, with 10 positions matching TRBD2. This CDR3 has 12 residues. With V trimmed by 5 bases and J by 5 bases, 3 bases remained unmatched. Germline CDR1 reads SQVTM; CDR2 reads ANQGSEA. The CDR3 here is CSVKGLADEQYV. Written as DNA, the CDR3 is TGCAGCGTTAAAGGACTAGCGGACGAGCAGTACGTC.

At least ten counts were recorded for this clonotype. Germline is not matched at one junction end, which may reflect a read error. The chain recombines TRBV11-2 with TRBJ1-2, with unresolved D. There are 13 residues in the CDR3. Germline lookup yields CDR1 SGHAT and CDR2 FQNNGV. CDR3 nucleotides: TGCGCCAGCAGCTTGGCCGGGAGCTATGGCTACACCTTC. Translated, it gives CASSLAGSYGYTF.

This rearrangement joins TRBV5-1 to TRBJ2-3; 8 bases align to TRBD1. CDR1 is SGHRS and CDR2 is YFSETQ in the germline V gene. CDR3 size: 15 residues. Germline trimming cut 4 bases from V and 2 bases from J; bases unmatched to any gene: 6. DNA of the CDR3: TGCGCCAGCAGCCGACAGGGGTCCCTCACAGATACGCAGTATTTT. Its protein is CASSRQGSLTDTQYF. The full variable domain, completed using reference TRBV5-1 and TRBJ2-3, is KAGVTQTPRYLIKTRGQQVTLSCSPISGHRSVSWYQQTPGQGLQFLFEYFSETQRNKGNFPGRFSGRQFSNSRSEMNVSTLELGDSALYLCASSRQGSLTDTQYFGPGTRLTVL.

This chain links TRBV20-1 with TRBJ2-5; 9 bases align to TRBD2. J lost 0 bases, V lost 6 bases, and 8 bases had no gene match. In germline, CDR1 is DFQATT, CDR2 SNEGSKA (reference sequence). CDR3 length: 15 residues. The CDR3 DNA reads as TGCAGTGCGGCCTGGGCTAGCGGGAACCAAGAGACCCAGTACTTC. It encodes CSAAWASGNQETQYF.

The genes are TRBV5-1 and TRBJ1-2; D is perhaps TRBD1 (6 bases). The CDR3 is 14 residues long. V lost 0 bases, J lost 8 bases, and 14 bases lay in between. Germline V lookup: CDR1 SGHRS, CDR2 YFSETQ. CDR3 amino acids: CASSLGQALEGYTF. CDR3 coding DNA: TGCGCCAGCAGCTTGGGACAGGCGTTAGAAGGCTACACCTTC.

This clonotype turned up a few times. V gene TRBV6-1 combines with J gene TRBJ1-6, with TRBD1 identical over 9 bases. CDR1 MNHNS and CDR2 SASEGT come from the germline V gene. V shed 9 bases, J shed 7 bases, and the junction held 10 bases outside the gene matches. This CDR3 has 15 amino acids. The CDR3 coding sequence is TGTGCCAGTACCGGGACAGGGTCAGCAAATTCACCCCTCCACTTT. Its translation is CASTGTGSANSPLHF.

This clonotype has more than one count but fewer than ten. J is TRBJ1-1 and V is TRBV29-1, with TRBD1 matching over 9 bases. This CDR3 has 13 residues. Germline-derived CDR1 and CDR2 are SQVTM and ANQGSEA. Trimming took 4 bases from V and 1 from J; bases not matched to a gene: 1. The CDR3 DNA reads TGCAGCGTTGGACAGGGGGAGAACACTGAAGCTTTCTTT. Protein product: CSVGQGENTEAFF.

This clonotype was recorded a few times. The chain has TRBV28 and TRBJ2-3, with 9 nucleotides matching TRBD1. V dropped 6 bases and J dropped 1; count of bases not matched to a gene: 2. The CDR3 extends over 14 amino acids. CDR1 and CDR2 (germline): MDHEN, SYDVKM. The CDR3 coding sequence is TGTGCCAGCAGAGGACAGGGGCGCACAGATACGCAGTATTTT. Its protein is CASRGQGRTDTQYF.